Listed below are T cell receptor beta chains from one sample, sequenced in a study of shared clonotypes between healthy human individuals. TCRdb keeps only in-frame clones here, not all; method: immunoSEQ multiplex PCR. The sample has around 1.9 million clones, roughly 91% seen once; the top ten hold 1.5% to 2%. Sequences were obtained from naive CD8+ T cells from PBMCs. The receptors come from a man in his late teens or twenties in good health. Some clones in this sample may be carry-over from other donors' samples. Both conserved end residues are part of each CDR3. D genes are given only for firm matches. Where a row states a size, it is once, few, many or the class of an expanded clone; other rows omit it.

v_call	clone_size	j_call	d_call	cdr3_nt	cdr3_aa
TRBV7-8	NA	TRBJ1-2	NA	TGTGCCAGCAGCTTAGTGGGGTCTAACTATGGCTACACCTTC	CASSLVGSNYGYTF
TRBV7-9	NA	TRBJ2-3	TRBD2	TGTGCCAGCAGTACGGGAGGGACAGATACGCAGTATTTT	CASSTGGTDTQYF
TRBV5-1	NA	TRBJ1-3	NA	TGCGCCAGCAGCTTGGCGGGCTCTGGAAACACCATATATTTT	CASSLAGSGNTIYF
TRBV5-1	NA	TRBJ1-1	TRBD1	TGCGCCAGCAGCGACAGGGGGCGAGTCGTCGGAGGGACTGAAGCTTTCTTT	CASSDRGRVVGGTEAFF
TRBV19	NA	TRBJ1-5	NA	TGTGCCAGTAGTATAGAATTGGCGGTTCAGCCCCAGCATTTT	CASSIELAVQPQHF
TRBV7-9	NA	TRBJ2-1	NA	TGTGCCAGCAGCCCCGGGACGGGGAGCTCCTACAATGAGCAGTTCTTC	CASSPGTGSSYNEQFF
TRBV7-8	NA	TRBJ2-7	NA	TGTGCCAGCAGCCCCACCGCGGGCGCGGTAGACGAGCAGTACTTC	CASSPTAGAVDEQYF
TRBV27	NA	TRBJ2-1	NA	TGTGCCAGCAGTGCCCGGGAGAACGTAAGGAATGAGCAGTTCTTC	CASSARENVRNEQFF
TRBV7-9	NA	TRBJ2-1	TRBD2	TGTGCCAGCAGTAAAATAGAGATCGGGCGGGAGGTACACAATGAGCAGTTCTTC	CASSKIEIGREVHNEQFF
TRBV27	NA	TRBJ1-2	TRBD1	TGTGCCAGCAGTCCAGGACAGGGAGGGGGCTACACCTTC	CASSPGQGGGYTF
TRBV14	NA	TRBJ2-2	TRBD1	TGTGCCAGCAGCCCACCCAGTGGACAGGGGCCCGGGGAGCTGTTTTTT	CASSPPSGQGPGELFF
TRBV4-3	NA	TRBJ2-7	NA	TGCGCCAGCAGCCAAGACTGGGGGGCGAGTTACGAGCAGTACTTC	CASSQDWGASYEQYF
TRBV7-6	NA	TRBJ2-5	TRBD2	TGTGCCAGCAGCCTAACCGGGACTAGTGTAGAGACCCAGTACTTC	CASSLTGTSVETQYF
TRBV5-8	NA	TRBJ1-4	NA	TGTGCCAGCAGCACCGCACGGGGATCCGTTAATGAAAAACTGTTTTTT	CASSTARGSVNEKLFF
TRBV29-1	NA	TRBJ2-1	NA	TGCAGCGTTGTACAGGGTTACAATGAGCAGTTCTTC	CSVVQGYNEQFF
TRBV6-1	NA	TRBJ2-7	NA	TGTGCCAGCAGTGATCCCCGGAGCTACGAGCAGTACTTC	CASSDPRSYEQYF
TRBV27	once	TRBJ1-2	NA	TGTGCCAGCAGTCTTGCGGTCACCCGCCTTGAGGGCTACACCTTC	CASSLAVTRLEGYTF
TRBV11-2	once	TRBJ2-7	NA	TGTGCCAGCAGCTTAACATCAGGCTCCTACGAGCAGTACTTC	CASSLTSGSYEQYF
TRBV18	NA	TRBJ2-5	TRBD2	TGTGCCAGCTCATCGGGACTAGCGGTAGAGACCCAGTACTTC	CASSSGLAVETQYF
TRBV19	NA	TRBJ2-7	TRBD1	TGTGCCAGTAGACACAGGGACAGGGGTACCTACGAGCAGTACTTC	CASRHRDRGTYEQYF
TRBV14	NA	TRBJ1-2	TRBD1	TGTGCCAGCAGCCACAAACACCGAAACAGGGGGGACTATGGCTACACCTTC	CASSHKHRNRGDYGYTF
TRBV27	NA	TRBJ2-6	NA	TGTGCCAGCAGTTTAGGTCCAGGGTTCTTCGCCGGGGCCAACGTCCTGACTTTC	CASSLGPGFFAGANVLTF